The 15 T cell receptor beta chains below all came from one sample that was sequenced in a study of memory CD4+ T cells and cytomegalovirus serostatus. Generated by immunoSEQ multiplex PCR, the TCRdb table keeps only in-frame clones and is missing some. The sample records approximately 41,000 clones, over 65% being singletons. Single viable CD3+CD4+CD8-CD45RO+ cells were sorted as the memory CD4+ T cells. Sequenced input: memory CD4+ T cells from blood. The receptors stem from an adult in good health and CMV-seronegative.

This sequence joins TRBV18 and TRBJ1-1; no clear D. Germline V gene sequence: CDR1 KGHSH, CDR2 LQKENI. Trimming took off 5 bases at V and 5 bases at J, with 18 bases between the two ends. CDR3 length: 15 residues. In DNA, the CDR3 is TGTGCCAGCTCATTTTCGACGCCCCGGGAGACTGAAGCTTTCTTT. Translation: CASSFSTPRETEAFF.

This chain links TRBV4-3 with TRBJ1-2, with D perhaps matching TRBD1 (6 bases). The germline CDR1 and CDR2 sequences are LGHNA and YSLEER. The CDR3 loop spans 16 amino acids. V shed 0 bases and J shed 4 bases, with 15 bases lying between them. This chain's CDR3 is CASSQELQGGLYGYTF. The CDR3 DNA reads TGCGCCAGCAGCCAAGAATTACAGGGAGGCCTCTATGGCTACACCTTC.

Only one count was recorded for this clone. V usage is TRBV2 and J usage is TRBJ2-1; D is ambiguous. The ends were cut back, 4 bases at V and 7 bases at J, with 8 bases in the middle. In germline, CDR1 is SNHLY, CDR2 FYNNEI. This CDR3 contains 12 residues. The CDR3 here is CASSGPLNEQFF. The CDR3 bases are TGTGCCAGCAGTGGCCCCTTGAATGAGCAGTTCTTC.

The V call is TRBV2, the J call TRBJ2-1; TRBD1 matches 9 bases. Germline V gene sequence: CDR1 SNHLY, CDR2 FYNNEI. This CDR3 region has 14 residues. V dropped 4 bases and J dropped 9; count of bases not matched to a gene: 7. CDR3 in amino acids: CASSVAGQGGEQFF. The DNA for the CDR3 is TGTGCCAGCAGTGTGGCGGGACAGGGTGGTGAGCAGTTCTTC.

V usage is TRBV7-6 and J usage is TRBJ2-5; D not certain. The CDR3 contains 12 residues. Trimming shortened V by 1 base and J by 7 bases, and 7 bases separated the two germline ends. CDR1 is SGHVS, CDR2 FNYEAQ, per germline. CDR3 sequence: CASSLVRGTQYF. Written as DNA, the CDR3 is TGTGCCAGCAGCTTAGTGAGAGGGACCCAGTACTTC.

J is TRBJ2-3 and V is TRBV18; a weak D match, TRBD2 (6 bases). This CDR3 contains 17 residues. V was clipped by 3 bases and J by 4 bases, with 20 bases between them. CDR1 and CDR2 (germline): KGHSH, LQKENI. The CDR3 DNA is TGTGCCAGCTCACCCCGAACTAGCATATATAGCGCAGATACGCAGTATTTT. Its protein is CASSPRTSIYSADTQYF.

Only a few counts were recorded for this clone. CDR3 bases: TGTGCCAGTACCCCCGGGACAGGGGATGTTCAGCCCCAGCATTTT. Its translation is CASTPGTGDVQPQHF. This chain uses TRBV19 with TRBJ1-5; 10 nucleotides line up with TRBD1. V shed 7 bases and J 6 bases; nucleotides not matched to a gene: 9. The CDR3 runs to 15 residues. Germline lookup yields CDR1 LNHDA and CDR2 SQIVND (reference sequence).

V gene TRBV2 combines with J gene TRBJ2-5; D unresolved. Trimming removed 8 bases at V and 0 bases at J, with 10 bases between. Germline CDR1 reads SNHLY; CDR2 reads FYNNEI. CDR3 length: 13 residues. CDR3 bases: TGTGCCAGCCTGCGAACGTACCAAGAGACCCAGTACTTC. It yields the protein CASLRTYQETQYF. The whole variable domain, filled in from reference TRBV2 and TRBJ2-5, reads EPEVTQTPSHQVTQMGQEVILRCVPISNHLYFYWYRQILGQKVEFLVSFYNNEISEKSEIFDDQFSVERPDGSNFTLKIRSTKLEDSAMYFCASLRTYQETQYFGPGTRLLVL.

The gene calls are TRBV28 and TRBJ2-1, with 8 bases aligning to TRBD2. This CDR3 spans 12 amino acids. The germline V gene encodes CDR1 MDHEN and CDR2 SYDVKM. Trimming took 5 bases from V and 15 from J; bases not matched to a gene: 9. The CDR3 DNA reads TGTGCCAGCAGTGACCCGGGACTAGTGTCGTTCTTC. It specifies CASSDPGLVSFF.

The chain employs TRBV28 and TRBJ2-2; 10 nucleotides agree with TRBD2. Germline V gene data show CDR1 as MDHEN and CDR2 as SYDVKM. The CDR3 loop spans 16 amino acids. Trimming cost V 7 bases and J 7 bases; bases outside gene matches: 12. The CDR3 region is CASNSGLAGVGGELFF. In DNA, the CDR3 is TGTGCCAGCAATTCCGGGCTAGCGGGAGTGGGCGGGGAGCTGTTTTTT.

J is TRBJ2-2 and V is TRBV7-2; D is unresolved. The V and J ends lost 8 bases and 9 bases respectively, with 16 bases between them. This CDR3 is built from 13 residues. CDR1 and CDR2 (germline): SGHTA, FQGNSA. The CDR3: CASGPSRIRELFF. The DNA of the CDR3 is TGTGCCAGCGGCCCGAGTAGAATCCGGGAGCTGTTTTTT.

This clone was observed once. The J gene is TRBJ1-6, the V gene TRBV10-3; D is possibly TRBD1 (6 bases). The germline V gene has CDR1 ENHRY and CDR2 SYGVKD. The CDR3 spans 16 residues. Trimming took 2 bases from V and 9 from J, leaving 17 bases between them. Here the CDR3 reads CAISESGGGAGSPLHF. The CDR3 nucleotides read TGTGCCATCAGTGAGAGTGGTGGGGGCGCGGGTTCACCCCTCCACTTT.

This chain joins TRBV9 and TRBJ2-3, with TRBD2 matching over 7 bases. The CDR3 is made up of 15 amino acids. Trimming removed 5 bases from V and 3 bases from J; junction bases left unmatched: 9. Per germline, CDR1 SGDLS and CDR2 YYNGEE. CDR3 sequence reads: CASSVGGVATDTQYF. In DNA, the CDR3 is TGTGCCAGCAGTGTTGGGGGGGTTGCTACAGATACGCAGTATTTT.

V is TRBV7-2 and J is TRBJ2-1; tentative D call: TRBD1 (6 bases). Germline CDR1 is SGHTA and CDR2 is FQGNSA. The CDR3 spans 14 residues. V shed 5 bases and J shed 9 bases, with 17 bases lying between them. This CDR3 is CASSLSPIQGEQFF. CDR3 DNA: TGTGCCAGCAGCCTCTCCCCTATACAGGGTGAGCAGTTCTTC.

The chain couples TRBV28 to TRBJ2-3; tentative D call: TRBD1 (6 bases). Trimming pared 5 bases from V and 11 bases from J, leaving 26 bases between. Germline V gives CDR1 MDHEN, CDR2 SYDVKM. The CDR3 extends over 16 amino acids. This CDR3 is CASSRIGRASPGEQYF. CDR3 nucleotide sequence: TGTGCCAGCAGTCGTATTGGGCGGGCCTCCCCAGGGGAGCAGTATTTT.